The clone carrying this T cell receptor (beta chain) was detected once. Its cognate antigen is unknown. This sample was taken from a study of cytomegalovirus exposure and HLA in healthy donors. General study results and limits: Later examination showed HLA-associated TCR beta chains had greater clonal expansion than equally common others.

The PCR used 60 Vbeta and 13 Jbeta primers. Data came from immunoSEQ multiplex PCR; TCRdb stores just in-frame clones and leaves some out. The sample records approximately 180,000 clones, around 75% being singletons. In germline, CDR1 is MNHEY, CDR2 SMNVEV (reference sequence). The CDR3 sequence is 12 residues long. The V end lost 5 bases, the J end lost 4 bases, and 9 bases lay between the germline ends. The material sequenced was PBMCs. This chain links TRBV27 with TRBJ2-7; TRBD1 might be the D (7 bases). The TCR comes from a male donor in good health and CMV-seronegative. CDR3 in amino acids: CASSPGGYEQYF. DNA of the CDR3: TGTGCCAGCAGTCCAGGGGGGTACGAGCAGTACTTC.